The clone carrying this T cell receptor (beta chain) is medium-sized. These data originate in a study of control samples from healthy donors and cancer patients. Method: immunoSEQ multiplex PCR; TCRdb's copy keeps in-frame clones and lacks some. The sample has approximately 100,000 clones, about nine tenths seen once. This CDR3 contains 15 residues. Trimming cost V 4 bases and J 4 bases; bases outside gene matches: 7. Germline V CDR1 and CDR2: SGHTA, FQGTGA. Sequencing was carried out using blood. This TCR was sampled from a human donor in good health. The donor label of this sample is uncertain. This chain connects TRBV7-3 to TRBJ2-3, with 8 nucleotides matching TRBD1. The CDR3 DNA follows: TGTGCCAGCAGCTCCCGACAGGGGTTAGCAGATACGCAGTATTTT. Residues: CASSSRQGLADTQYF. The full variable domain, rest sourced from reference TRBV7-3 and TRBJ2-3, is GAGVSQTPSNKVTEKGKYVELRCDPISGHTALYWYRQSLGQGPEFLIYFQGTGAADDSGLPNDRFFAVRPEGSVSTLKIQRTERGDSAVYLCASSSRQGLADTQYFGPGTRLTVL.